This T cell receptor beta chain comes out of a study of blood T cell repertoires in COVID-19. Generated by immunoSEQ multiplex PCR, the TCRdb table keeps only in-frame clones and is missing some. The sample contains a few hundred thousand clones, about 86% of which appear only once. The germline V gene has CDR1 SNHLY and CDR2 FYNNEI. The CDR3 has 14 residues. V trimming: 6 bases; J trimming: 7 bases; junction bases outside the gene matches: 8. The specimen was PBMCs or T cells enriched from blood (not recorded which). The chain couples TRBV2 to TRBJ1-2; 10 nucleotides agree with TRBD1. The receptor comes from a woman aged 40 to 49 with acute COVID-19. The CDR3 loop reads CASRATGGSSGYTF. The CDR3 bases are TGTGCCAGCAGGGCGACAGGGGGCTCCTCTGGCTACACCTTC.